Presented here are 21 T cell receptor beta chains from one specimen sequenced in a study of blood T cell repertoires in COVID-19. The repertoire was sequenced with immunoSEQ multiplex PCR; TCRdb's copy has only in-frame clones and lacks some. The repertoire holds over 200,000 clones, with 84% as singletons. The sequenced sample consisted of peripheral blood. The receptors originated from a woman of 80 years or more with active or convalescent COVID-19.

This chain links TRBV6-5 with TRBJ2-7; TRBD2 might be the D (6 bases). The V gene lost 4 bases and the J gene lost 6 bases, with 13 bases spanning the gap. The CDR3 consists of 13 residues. CDR1 is MNHEY, CDR2 SVGAGI, per germline. The CDR3 loop reads CASSSGTPSEQYF. CDR3 nucleotide sequence: TGTGCCAGCAGTTCCGGGACTCCGTCCGAGCAGTACTTC.

The chain links TRBV7-3 to TRBJ2-1; D remains unclear. CDR3 length: 15 residues. Germline V CDR1 and CDR2: SGHTA, FQGTGA. Trimming left V 2 bases short and J 4 bases short, with 12 bases between. DNA for the CDR3: TGTGCCAGCAGCTTAGCCAGGTCGACGTACAATGAGCAGTTCTTC. It encodes CASSLARSTYNEQFF.

The chain couples TRBV6-5 to TRBJ1-1; D gene uncertain. Trimming shortened V by 6 bases and J by 0 bases, and 11 bases separated the two germline ends. Germline CDR1 MNHEY, CDR2 SVGAGI. This CDR3 spans 14 amino acids. CDR3 nucleotide sequence: TGTGCCAGCAGCCGACTACAATTGAACACTGAAGCTTTCTTT. Protein sequence: CASSRLQLNTEAFF.

The chain combines TRBV7-8 with TRBJ1-1; unclear D gene. Germline-derived CDR1 and CDR2 are SGHVS and FQNEAQ. Trimming left V 2 bases short and J 0 bases short, with 13 bases between. This CDR3 comprises 16 residues. This CDR3 reads CASSLFNTRVNTEAFF. DNA of the CDR3: TGTGCCAGCAGCTTATTTAATACGCGTGTGAACACTGAAGCTTTCTTT.

The chain combines TRBV7-6 with TRBJ2-7; 8 nucleotides line up with TRBD1. The trim removed 0 bases at V and 3 bases at J, leaving 7 bases unmatched. In germline, CDR1 is SGHVS, CDR2 FNYEAQ. CDR3 length: 16 amino acids. CDR3 coding DNA: TGTGCCAGCAGCTTAGCGGCAGGGGGCGGGATCTACGAGCAGTACTTC. It yields the protein CASSLAAGGGIYEQYF.

The CDR3 DNA follows: TGTGCCAGCAGTTTACGGGACAGGAGCTCCTACGAGCAGTACTTC. It specifies CASSLRDRSSYEQYF. The chain employs TRBV28 and TRBJ2-7, with 8 bases aligning to TRBD1. Germline V gene data show CDR1 as MDHEN and CDR2 as SYDVKM. This CDR3 region has 15 residues. The V gene end was trimmed by 2 bases and the J gene end by 0 bases; junction bases not matched to a gene: 3.

The rearrangement joins TRBV5-6 to TRBJ1-1; 7 bases map to TRBD1. CDR1 and CDR2 from the germline V gene are SGHDT and YYEEEE. The CDR3 length is 16 residues. Losses at the gene ends were 9 bases for V and 3 bases for J; bases not matched to a gene: 17. Written as DNA, the CDR3 is TGTGCCACCCGAACAGGGGCCCTCTACGAGGACACTGAAGCTTTCTTT. Its protein product is CATRTGALYEDTEAFF.

This sequence joins TRBV7-6 and TRBJ2-7; D perhaps matches TRBD2 (6 bases). V was clipped by 3 bases and J by 6 bases, with 9 bases between them. The CDR3 loop spans 12 amino acids. Germline assignment: CDR1 SGHVS and CDR2 FNYEAQ. This CDR3 is CASSLGGGEQYF. The CDR3 coding sequence is TGTGCCAGCAGCTTGGGGGGTGGCGAGCAGTACTTC.

This clone was counted once. This chain joins TRBV18 and TRBJ2-2, with 12 positions matching TRBD2. Trimming took 2 bases from V and 7 from J; bases not matched to a gene: 2. CDR3 length: 15 residues. The germline V gene has CDR1 KGHSH and CDR2 LQKENI. The DNA of the CDR3 is TGTGCCAGCTCACCAGAACTAGCGGGAGGCGGGGAGCTGTTTTTT. It is translated as CASSPELAGGGELFF.

The chain links TRBV5-1 to TRBJ2-2; TRBD1 aligns across 10 bases. This CDR3 is 16 amino acids long. Germline V gene lookup returns CDR1 SGHRS and CDR2 YFSETQ. With 4 bases clipped from V and 3 bases from J, the junction kept 6 bases outside the gene matches. The DNA for the CDR3 is TGCGCCAGCAGCCAAATGACAGGGGGCGACACCGGGGAGCTGTTTTTT. This encodes CASSQMTGGDTGELFF.

The rearrangement joins TRBV20-1 to TRBJ2-4, with 10 bases aligning to TRBD2. In germline, CDR1 is DFQATT, CDR2 SNEGSKA (reference sequence). The CDR3 length is 15 residues. Germline trimming cut 3 bases from V and 5 bases from J; bases unmatched to any gene: 7. The CDR3 protein is CSASRAGGEQNIQYF. CDR3 nucleotide sequence: TGCAGTGCTAGTAGAGCGGGGGGGGAACAAAACATTCAGTACTTC.

The gene calls are TRBV18 and TRBJ1-6; 9 nucleotides align to TRBD1. V was pared by 3 bases and J by 8 bases, with 8 bases of the junction left unmatched. Per germline, CDR1 KGHSH and CDR2 LQKENI. This CDR3 comprises 16 residues. CDR3 in DNA: TGTGCCAGCTCACCGGGGACAGGGACAGTGGATTCACCCCTCCACTTT. Amino acids: CASSPGTGTVDSPLHF.

The chain uses TRBV5-1 and TRBJ1-5, with TRBD1 identical over 9 bases. Germline CDR1 is SGHRS and CDR2 is YFSETQ. J was trimmed by 6 bases and V by 4 bases; bases with no gene match: 11. The CDR3 extends over 16 amino acids. CDR3 region: CASSPGTGNRGQPQHF. As DNA, the CDR3 is TGCGCCAGCAGCCCCGGGACAGGGAATCGGGGTCAGCCCCAGCATTTT. The variable domain in full, with the rest retrieved from reference TRBV5-1 and TRBJ1-5, is KAGVTQTPRYLIKTRGQQVTLSCSPISGHRSVSWYQQTPGQGLQFLFEYFSETQRNKGNFPGRFSGRQFSNSRSEMNVSTLELGDSALYLCASSPGTGNRGQPQHFGDGTRLSIL.

V usage is TRBV7-9 and J usage is TRBJ2-1; 9 positions agree with TRBD2. The germline gives CDR1 SEHNR, CDR2 FQNEAQ (reference sequence). V was pared by 1 base and J by 8 bases, with 6 bases of the junction left unmatched. CDR3 length: 15 residues. The CDR3 region has the DNA TGTGCCAGCAGCTTAGGAGCGGGGGGTTACCATGAGCAGTTCTTC. This sequence encodes CASSLGAGGYHEQFF. Full variable domain (outside the CDR3, taken from reference TRBV7-9 and TRBJ2-1): DTGVSQNPRHKITKRGQNVTFRCDPISEHNRLYWYRQTLGQGPEFLTYFQNEAQLEKSRLLSDRFSAERPKGSFSTLEIQRTEQGDSAMYLCASSLGAGGYHEQFFGPGTRLTVL.

The chain uses TRBV5-4 and TRBJ2-7; 11 nucleotides align to TRBD2. The trim removed 4 bases at V and 2 bases at J, leaving 5 bases unmatched. Germline CDR1 SGHNT, CDR2 YYREEE (reference sequence). The CDR3 covers 15 residues. The CDR3 spells CASSEGLAAAYEQYF. CDR3 nucleotides: TGTGCCAGCAGCGAGGGACTAGCGGCCGCCTACGAGCAGTACTTC.

The chain recombines TRBV28 with TRBJ2-6; D perhaps matches TRBD1 (5 bases). Trimming removed 1 base from V and 3 bases from J, with 7 bases in between. Germline V CDR1 and CDR2: MDHEN, SYDVKM. The CDR3 is 15 residues long. CDR3 bases: TGTGCCAGCAGTTTATTCAGGGTTGGGGCCAACGTCCTGACTTTC. This encodes CASSLFRVGANVLTF.

The chain carries TRBV29-1 and TRBJ1-4, with a possible D match to TRBD1 (6 bases). V lost 6 bases, J lost 8 bases, and 13 bases lay in between. The CDR3 covers 12 residues. Germline CDR1 and CDR2: SQVTM and ANQGSEA. DNA for the CDR3: TGCAGCGTGAATGAGAGGGGGGAAAAACTGTTTTTT. Protein: CSVNERGEKLFF.

In the case of this clone: The sample contains more than one DNA sequence encoding this CDR3. This chain uses TRBV5-4 with TRBJ1-3; D might be TRBD1 (6 bases). This CDR3 is built from 14 residues. Trimming removed 2 bases from V and 2 bases from J, with 8 bases in between. Germline CDR1 is SGHNT and CDR2 is YYREEE (reference sequence). This chain's CDR3 is CASSLGGAGNTIYF. The CDR3 DNA is TGTGCCAGCAGCTTAGGGGGGGCTGGAAACACCATATATTTT.

V usage is TRBV30 and J usage is TRBJ1-1; D is possibly TRBD1 (5 bases). The CDR3 consists of 13 residues. V lost 0 bases and J lost 5, with 10 bases in between. The germline V gene has CDR1 GTSNPN and CDR2 SVGIG (reference sequence). CDR3 nucleotides: TGTGCCTGGAGTGTACTGGGGGGTACTGAAGCTTTCTTT. This sequence encodes CAWSVLGGTEAFF.

This chain uses TRBV18 with TRBJ2-3; 12 positions match TRBD1. The CDR3 sequence is 17 residues long. V shed 4 bases, J shed 4 bases, and the junction held 9 bases outside the gene matches. Germline V gives CDR1 KGHSH, CDR2 LQKENI. CDR3 sequence: CASSLPGQGARADTQYF. The CDR3 DNA reads as TGTGCCAGCTCACTACCGGGACAGGGGGCGCGGGCAGATACGCAGTATTTT. Full variable domain (remainder filled in from reference TRBV18 and TRBJ2-3): NAGVMQNPRHLVRRRGQEARLRCSPMKGHSHVYWYRQLPEEGLKFMVYLQKENIIDESGMPKERFSAEFPKEGPSILRIQQVVRGDSAAYFCASSLPGQGARADTQYFGPGTRLTVL.

This sequence joins TRBV6-1 and TRBJ2-1; 10 bases agree with TRBD1. With 3 bases clipped from V and 1 base from J, the junction kept 3 bases outside the gene matches. The CDR3 consists of 16 residues. CDR1 is MNHNS, CDR2 SASEGT, per germline. The CDR3 is CASSERTGGSYNEQFF. The CDR3 DNA is TGTGCCAGCAGTGAGCGGACAGGGGGATCCTACAATGAGCAGTTCTTC.